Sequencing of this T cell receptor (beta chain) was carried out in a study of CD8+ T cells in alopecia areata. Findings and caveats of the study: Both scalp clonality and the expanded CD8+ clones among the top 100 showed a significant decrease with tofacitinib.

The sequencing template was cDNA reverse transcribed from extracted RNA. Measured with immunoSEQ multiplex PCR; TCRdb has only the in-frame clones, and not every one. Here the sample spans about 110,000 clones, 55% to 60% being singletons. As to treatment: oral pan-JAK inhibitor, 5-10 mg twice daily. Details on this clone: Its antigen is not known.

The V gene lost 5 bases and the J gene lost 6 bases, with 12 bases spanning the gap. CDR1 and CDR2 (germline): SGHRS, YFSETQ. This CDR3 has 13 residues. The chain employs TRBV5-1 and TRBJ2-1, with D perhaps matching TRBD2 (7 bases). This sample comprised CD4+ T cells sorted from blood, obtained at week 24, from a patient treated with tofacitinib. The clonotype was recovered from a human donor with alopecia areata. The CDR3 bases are TGCGCCAGCAGGAGGGGGGGCCGCAATGAGCAGTTCTTC. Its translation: CASRRGGRNEQFF.